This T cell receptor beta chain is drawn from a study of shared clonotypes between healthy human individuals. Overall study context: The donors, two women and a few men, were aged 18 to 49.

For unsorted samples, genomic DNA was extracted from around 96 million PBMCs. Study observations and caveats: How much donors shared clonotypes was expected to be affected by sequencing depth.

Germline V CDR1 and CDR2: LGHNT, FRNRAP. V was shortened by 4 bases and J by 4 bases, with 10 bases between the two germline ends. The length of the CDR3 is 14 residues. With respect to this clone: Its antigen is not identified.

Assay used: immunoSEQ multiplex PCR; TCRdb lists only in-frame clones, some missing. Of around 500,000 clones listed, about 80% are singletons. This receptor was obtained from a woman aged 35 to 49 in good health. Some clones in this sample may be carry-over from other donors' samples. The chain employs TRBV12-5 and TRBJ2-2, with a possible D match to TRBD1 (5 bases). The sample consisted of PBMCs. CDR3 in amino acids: CASGSSGITGELFF. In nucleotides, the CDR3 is TGTGCTAGTGGTTCATCAGGGATCACCGGGGAGCTGTTTTTT.